Listed below are T cell receptor beta chains from one sample, sequenced in a study of beta chain features in type 1 diabetes. Produced via immunoSEQ multiplex PCR; TCRdb's table is partial and in-frame only. The sample has 20,000 to 25,000 clones; roughly three quarters are singletons. Sequenced input: Tregs from blood. The origin of the receptors is a woman between 40 and 50 years old in good health. The CDR3 runs from the conserved cysteine through the conserved F or W. A D gene is named only where the DNA matches it firmly. Size values are once, few and many counts, or a class for expanded clones, and some rows have none.

clone_size j_call d_call cdr3_length v_call cdr3_nt cdr3_aa
NA TRBJ1-1 NA 15 TRBV27 TGTGCCAGCAGTTTATCGCGGGCAGGGCGGGGTGAAGCTTTCTTT CASSLSRAGRGEAFF
NA TRBJ2-3 TRBD2 16 TRBV5-5 TGTGCCAGCAGCCTGGCGACTAGCCCGAATCCAGATACGCAGTATTTT CASSLATSPNPDTQYF
NA TRBJ1-5 TRBD1 13 TRBV5-6 TGTGCCAGCAGCTTCGGGACAGGGAATCCCCAGCATTTT CASSFGTGNPQHF
NA TRBJ1-2 NA 13 TRBV2 TGTGCCAGCAGAGAACGGACAGCTTATGGCTACACCTTC CASRERTAYGYTF
NA TRBJ2-1 NA 15 TRBV27 TGTGCCAGCAGTTCGTACAGGTTGAATGGGAATGAGCAGTTCTTC CASSSYRLNGNEQFF
NA TRBJ2-2 NA 14 TRBV19 TGTGCCAGTAGGTTATCTAGGAACACCGGGGAGCTGTTTTTT CASRLSRNTGELFF
NA TRBJ2-5 TRBD1 14 TRBV28 TGTGCCAGCAGTTTGAGACAGGGGGCAGAGACCCAGTACTTC CASSLRQGAETQYF
NA TRBJ2-1 TRBD2 15 TRBV7-2 TGTGCCAGCAGCCCTCTCCGGGGGGGTTACAATGAGCAGTTCTTC CASSPLRGGYNEQFF
NA TRBJ1-2 NA 15 TRBV27 TGTGCCAGCAGTTTATATCGAAGGGGAGGCTATGGCTACACCTTC CASSLYRRGGYGYTF
NA TRBJ1-1 TRBD1 13 TRBV10-1 TGCGCCAGCAGTGAGTGGACAGGGGCTGAAGCTTTCTTT CASSEWTGAEAFF
NA TRBJ2-7 NA 12 TRBV5-1 TGCGCCAGCAGCCTCAGGGGCGACGAGCAGTACTTC CASSLRGDEQYF
NA TRBJ2-1 NA 15 TRBV5-1 TGCGCCAGCAGCTTGACAGGGTTTACCTACAATGAGCAGTTCTTC CASSLTGFTYNEQFF
few TRBJ2-3 NA 13 TRBV7-9 TGTGCCAGCAGCTTCGGGAGCACAGATACGCAGTATTTT CASSFGSTDTQYF
NA TRBJ1-1 TRBD1 15 TRBV7-9 TGTGCCAGCAGAGCGCCGGGACAGGGGGCCCAACGCGCTTTCTTT CASRAPGQGAQRAFF
NA TRBJ2-3 TRBD1 15 TRBV6-6 TGTGCCAGCAGTAGAGGGACAGGGCCCACAGATACGCAGTATTTT CASSRGTGPTDTQYF
NA TRBJ2-1 NA 15 TRBV7-9 TGTGCCAGCAGCCCGGAGGGTGGATCTCACAATGAGCAGTTCTTC CASSPEGGSHNEQFF
NA TRBJ2-7 TRBD1 12 TRBV5-1 TGCGCCAGCGGGGACAGGACGTACGAGCAGTACTTC CASGDRTYEQYF
NA TRBJ1-6 NA 15 TRBV6-4 TGTGCCAGCAGTGCCTTTGGGGGCTCCAATTCACCCCTCCACTTT CASSAFGGSNSPLHF
NA TRBJ1-3 NA 14 TRBV19 TGTGCCAGTAGCGTTCGCTATTCTGGAAACACCATATATTTT CASSVRYSGNTIYF
NA TRBJ2-2 TRBD1 16 TRBV2 TGTGCCAGCAGTGAACAGGGGGCCGGGAACACCGGGGAGCTGTTTTTT CASSEQGAGNTGELFF
NA TRBJ2-1 NA 13 TRBV9 TGTGCCAGCAGCGTATTGGGCAGTGGAGAGCAGTTCTTC CASSVLGSGEQFF
NA TRBJ2-2 NA 15 TRBV7-2 TGTGCCAGCAGCTTAGGGCTAGGACTCACCGGGGAGCTGTTTTTT CASSLGLGLTGELFF
NA TRBJ2-3 NA 13 TRBV5-1 TGCGCCAGCAGGACAGGAGGCACAGATACGCAGTATTTT CASRTGGTDTQYF
few TRBJ1-1 TRBD1 17 TRBV18 TGTGCCAGCTCACCGCCAATGGGACAGGGTATGAACACTGAAGCTTTCTTT CASSPPMGQGMNTEAFF
NA TRBJ2-2 NA 11 TRBV5-1 TGCGCCAGCAGCTTAGCTGGGGAGCTGTTTTTT CASSLAGELFF
once TRBJ2-3 NA 16 TRBV6-8 TGTGCCAGCAGTCGAATAAAGGATGTCGGGGCAGATACGCAGTATTTT CASSRIKDVGADTQYF
medium-sized TRBJ1-4 NA 12 TRBV25-1 TGTGCCAGCAGGGTGCGGAATGAAAAACTGTTTTTT CASRVRNEKLFF
few TRBJ1-4 NA 14 TRBV7-6 TGTGCCAGCACCTGGACTCCGCTGGATGAAAAACTGTTTTTT CASTWTPLDEKLFF
NA TRBJ2-6 TRBD2 16 TRBV5-1 TGCGCCAGCACCCCGCGGGGGTTCTCTGGGGCCAACGTCCTGACTTTC CASTPRGFSGANVLTF
NA TRBJ1-4 TRBD1 11 TRBV20-1 TGCAGTGGACAGGGTGACGAAAAACTGTTTTTT CSGQGDEKLFF
NA TRBJ2-1 TRBD2 15 TRBV9 TGTGCCAGCAGCCCCGGACTAGCGGGGGGTATTGAGCAGTTCTTC CASSPGLAGGIEQFF
NA TRBJ1-4 NA 15 TRBV10-2 TGCGCCAGCAGTGGGCCGTGGACTGGAGGGGAAAAACTGTTTTTT CASSGPWTGGEKLFF
NA TRBJ1-2 NA 12 TRBV19 TGTGCCAGTAGTATCCGGGGAGCGCGCTACACCTTC CASSIRGARYTF
NA TRBJ2-5 TRBD2 16 TRBV11-2 TGTGCCAGCAGTCGCGAACTAGCGGGGGGAAGAGAGACCCAGTACTTC CASSRELAGGRETQYF
NA TRBJ1-2 NA 16 TRBV25-1 TGTGCCAGCAGCACCTTAGGGCGGGGGTTAGGCTATGGCTACACCTTC CASSTLGRGLGYGYTF
NA TRBJ1-4 NA 17 TRBV2 TGTGCCAGCAGTGAAGCGCTTCGGGGGACGGCTAATGAAAAACTGTTTTTT CASSEALRGTANEKLFF
NA TRBJ1-6 NA 16 TRBV6-6 TGTGCCAGCAGTTACTCGGGCACGGGGGTTAATTCACCCCTCCACTTT CASSYSGTGVNSPLHF
medium-sized TRBJ1-4 NA 11 TRBV7-9 TGTGCCAGCAGCCGCGAGGAGAAACTGTTTTTT CASSREEKLFF
few TRBJ1-6 NA 16 TRBV7-8 TGTGCCAGCAGCTTAGCTGTCGGGGGGTCGGATTCACCCCTCCACTTT CASSLAVGGSDSPLHF
once TRBJ1-2 NA 14 TRBV4-3 TGCGCCAGCAGCCCTAGGAGGGATCTCTATGGCTACACCTTC CASSPRRDLYGYTF
few TRBJ2-1 TRBD2 17 TRBV12-5 TGTGCTAGTCGTCGGGGCGGGGGACTTAGCTCCTACAATGAGCAGTTCTTC CASRRGGGLSSYNEQFF
NA TRBJ1-5 NA 14 TRBV10-3 TGTGCCATCAGTGTGGGCAATAGCAATCAGCCCCAGCATTTT CAISVGNSNQPQHF
few TRBJ1-1 NA 13 TRBV11-2 TGTGCCAGCAGCTCCCAGACTAACACTGAAGCTTTCTTT CASSSQTNTEAFF
NA TRBJ2-2 NA 16 TRBV7-9 TGTGCCAGCAGCCAGAGAGGGAACTCGAACACCGGGGAGCTGTTTTTT CASSQRGNSNTGELFF
NA TRBJ2-2 TRBD2 16 TRBV2 TGTGCCAGCAGGGCGCCGGGACTATGGAACACCGGGGAGCTGTTTTTT CASRAPGLWNTGELFF
medium-sized TRBJ2-7 NA 12 TRBV5-4 TGTGCCAGCAGCCCGGTGCAGGGCGAGCAGTACTTC CASSPVQGEQYF
NA TRBJ1-5 TRBD1 17 TRBV23-1 TGCGCCAGCAGTCAATGGGGACAGGGGGCTTCGAATCAGCCCCAGCATTTT CASSQWGQGASNQPQHF
NA TRBJ1-5 NA 14 TRBV18 TGTGCCAGCTCATTCCCAAATTCCAATCAGCCCCAGCATTTT CASSFPNSNQPQHF
NA TRBJ2-2 TRBD1 14 TRBV6-1 TGTGCCACAAACAGGGGACAGAACACCGGGGAGCTGTTTTTT CATNRGQNTGELFF
NA TRBJ1-1 NA 15 TRBV7-9 TGTGCCAGCAGCCACGGGATCCATGCTAACACTGAAGCTTTCTTT CASSHGIHANTEAFF
NA TRBJ1-1 NA 12 TRBV5-1 TGCGCCAGCAGCTTGTGGGGGCCTGAAGCTTTCTTT CASSLWGPEAFF